Shown below are 22 T cell receptor beta chains from a single sample sequenced in a study of T cells in women clearing cervical HPV infection. This table comes from immunoSEQ multiplex PCR, and its TCRdb copy is limited to in-frame clones, with some not included. Found here are about 21,000 clones; the top ten clones hold over 8%. The sequenced sample was blood buffy coat. The source of these receptors is a woman between 18 and 70 years old with a cervical HPV16 infection that either progressed to CIN3+ or cleared (not recorded which).

As regards this clone: From the germline J gene comes the end of the CDR3, since the read stops 3 residues before it. This chain uses TRBV5-1 with TRBJ2-3, with 10 bases identical to TRBD2. CDR1 SGHRS and CDR2 YFSETQ come from the germline V gene. Losses at the gene ends were 0 bases for V and 4 bases for J; bases not matched to a gene: 8. The CDR3 spans 17 residues. CDR3 bases read: TGCGCCAGCAGCTTGGCACTAGCGGGGCCTCGATCAGATACG. Protein product: CASSLALAGPRSDT. The complete CDR3 reads CASSLALAGPRSDTQYF. Looking up the rest from reference TRBV5-1 and TRBJ2-3 gives the full variable domain: KAGVTQTPRYLIKTRGQQVTLSCSPISGHRSVSWYQQTPGQGLQFLFEYFSETQRNKGNFPGRFSGRQFSNSRSEMNVSTLELGDSALYLCASSLALAGPRSDTQYFGPGTRLTVL.

With regard to this clone: The read falls 3 residues short of the CDR3 end, and the missing part is taken from the germline J gene. The chain links TRBV7-2 to TRBJ2-3; possible D gene TRBD2, 6 bases. Trimming removed 3 bases from V and 4 bases from J, with 11 bases in between. The germline V gene encodes CDR1 SGHTA and CDR2 FQGNSA. The CDR3 sequence is 14 residues long. CDR3 protein: CASSFGLNSDTQYF. The covered CDR3 bases are TGTGCCAGCAGCTTCGGACTAAACTCAGATACG.

Concerning this clone: Read sequence stops 3 residues before the CDR3 end, and the germline J gene provides the missing end. The gene calls are TRBV7-9 and TRBJ2-1; tentatively, D is TRBD1 (5 bases). The CDR3 covers 15 residues. Germline CDR1 reads SEHNR; CDR2 reads FQNEAQ (reference sequence). The V gene lost 1 base and the J gene lost 0 bases, with 7 bases spanning the gap. CDR3 DNA (partial): TGTGCCAGCAGCTTAGGGCAGGGCTCCTACAATGAG. Protein sequence: CASSLGQGSYNE. The whole CDR3 reads CASSLGQGSYNEQFF.

This chain's CDR3 is CASSLGTGGRETQYF. CDR3 DNA, as far as it was read: TGCGCCAGCAGCTTGGGGACAGGGGGGAGAGAGACC. V and J are TRBV5-1 and TRBJ2-5; 10 nucleotides match TRBD1. The read halts 3 residues ahead of the CDR3 end, with the missing end drawn from the germline J gene. The CDR3 consists of 15 residues. With 0 bases clipped from V and 4 bases from J, the junction kept 3 bases outside the gene matches. CDR1 and CDR2 from the germline V gene are SGHRS and YFSETQ. Drawing the rest from reference TRBV5-1 and TRBJ2-5, the complete variable domain is KAGVTQTPRYLIKTRGQQVTLSCSPISGHRSVSWYQQTPGQGLQFLFEYFSETQRNKGNFPGRFSGRQFSNSRSEMNVSTLELGDSALYLCASSLGTGGRETQYFGPGTRLLVL.

A word on this clone: The read terminates 3 residues before the CDR3 end, so the remaining end is supplied by the germline J gene. The rearrangement joins TRBV5-1 to TRBJ2-1, with TRBD1 as a possible D gene (5 bases). The CDR3 runs to 15 residues. Looked up from germline, CDR1 is SGHRS and CDR2 is YFSETQ. V lost 1 base and J lost 6, with 14 bases in between. CDR3 bases read: TGCGCCAGCAGCTTGATGGCCACAGGAAGCAATGAG. Its protein is CASSLMATGSNE. The whole CDR3 protein reads CASSLMATGSNEQFF.

The CDR3 reads CASSLTGGSGNTIYF. The CDR3 DNA, read in part, is TGTGCCAGCAGTCTTACAGGGGGCTCTGGAAACACC. V is TRBV11-2 and J is TRBJ1-3; 8 nucleotides agree with TRBD1. With the read ending 3 residues before the CDR3 end, the germline J gene is used to fill in that end. The junction had 4 bases not matched to a gene; V was cut back by 6 bases and J by 0 bases. From germline, CDR1 is SGHAT and CDR2 FQNNGV. This CDR3 region has 15 residues.

A word on this clone: Read sequence stops 3 residues before the CDR3 end, and the germline J gene provides the missing end. The chain recombines TRBV19 with TRBJ2-2; D uncertain. This CDR3 has 13 residues. Germline-derived CDR1 and CDR2 are LNHDA and SQIVND (reference sequence). CDR3 sequence: CASRGPYNSPLFF. CDR3 bases read: TGTGCCAGTAGGGGCCCCTATAATTCGCCG.

A word on this clone: The read falls 3 residues short of the CDR3 end, and the missing part is taken from the germline J gene. This chain connects TRBV5-1 to TRBJ1-3; D is undetermined. This CDR3 is built from 13 residues. Trimming left V 0 bases short and J 3 bases short, with 4 bases between. Germline V gene data show CDR1 as SGHRS and CDR2 as YFSETQ. The CDR3 protein is CASSLAFGNTIYF. Incomplete CDR3 DNA: TGCGCCAGCAGCTTGGCCTTTGGAAACACC.

With respect to this clone: From the germline J gene comes the end of the CDR3, since the read stops 3 residues before it. The chain has TRBV19 and TRBJ1-2; 7 bases fit TRBD1. Germline V gives CDR1 LNHDA, CDR2 SQIVND (reference sequence). The length of the CDR3 is 15 residues. CDR3 DNA, as far as it was read: TGTGCCAGTAGACCTACAGGGGCAGGAGGTCACGAC. Translation: CASRPTGAGGHD. From start to end, the CDR3 is CASRPTGAGGHDYTF.

A word on this clone: The CDR3 end falls 3 residues outside the read, so it is completed with the germline J gene. The V call is TRBV5-1, the J call TRBJ1-5, with 9 bases that match TRBD1. With 4 bases clipped from V and 6 bases from J, the junction kept 11 bases outside the gene matches. CDR3 length: 16 residues. Germline loops: CDR1 SGHRS, CDR2 YFSETQ. Partial CDR3 DNA: TGCGCCAGCAGCCCAGGGGGGACAGGGTCCGGTCAGCCC. Translated: CASSPGGTGSGQP. The complete CDR3 sequence is CASSPGGTGSGQPQHF.

As concerns this clone: The observed sequence ends 3 residues before the CDR3 terminus, with the missing tail filled in from the germline J gene. The gene calls are TRBV5-1 and TRBJ1-3; TRBD1 matches 7 bases. The trim removed 7 bases at V and 0 bases at J, leaving 4 bases unmatched. This CDR3 has 14 amino acids. Germline V gene sequence: CDR1 SGHRS, CDR2 YFSETQ. The CDR3 loop is CASWDSASGNTIYF. CDR3 bases read: TGCGCCAGCTGGGACAGTGCCTCTGGAAACACC.

Points on this clone: The sequenced fragment ends 3 residues before the CDR3 boundary, so the rest is inferred from the germline J gene. This chain connects TRBV7-2 to TRBJ1-6, with D possibly matching TRBD1 (6 bases). CDR1 SGHTA and CDR2 FQGNSA come from the germline V gene. Deletions cut 6 bases from V and 4 bases from J, with 10 bases between. The CDR3 loop spans 14 amino acids. The sequenced part of the CDR3 DNA is TGTGCCAGCAGGGACAGCCTTTATAATTCACCC. Its translation is CASRDSLYNSP. From start to end, the CDR3 is CASRDSLYNSPLHF.

As concerns this clone: The read halts 3 residues ahead of the CDR3 end, with the missing end drawn from the germline J gene. The rearrangement uses TRBV12-3 or TRBV12-4 and TRBJ2-1; tentatively, D is TRBD1 or TRBD2 (5 bases each). V lost 0 bases to trimming and J lost 0 bases, with 12 bases between them. This CDR3 spans 17 amino acids. The CDR3 bases that were read are TGTGCCAGCAGTTTAGCGAGAGGGGCTAGCTCCTACAATGAG. Residues: CASSLARGASSYNE. Given in full, the CDR3 is CASSLARGASSYNEQFF.

Points on this clone: The sequence runs out 3 residues before the end of the CDR3; the remainder is reconstructed from the germline J gene. The rearrangement links TRBV20-1 to TRBJ2-7; 10 nucleotides match TRBD2. This CDR3 has 14 amino acids. Germline V gene sequence: CDR1 DFQATT, CDR2 SNEGSKA (reference sequence). V shed 6 bases, J shed 2 bases, and the junction held 7 bases outside the gene matches. CDR3 sequence: CSAQREGRTYEQYF. CDR3 bases read: TGCAGTGCCCAGCGGGAGGGCCGCACCTACGAG.

Worth noting for this clone: Sequencing ends 3 residues short of the CDR3 end; the germline J gene provides the rest. This chain joins TRBV2 and TRBJ1-2; 12 bases are a match to TRBD1. V shed 7 bases, J shed 4 bases, and the junction held 4 bases outside the gene matches. This CDR3 contains 14 residues. CDR1 is SNHLY and CDR2 is FYNNEI in the germline V gene. The CDR3: CASKGTGGGYGYTF. Partial CDR3 DNA: TGTGCCAGCAAGGGGACAGGGGGCGGCTATGGC.

Of note for this clone: The read halts 3 residues ahead of the CDR3 end, with the missing end drawn from the germline J gene. This sequence joins TRBV2 and TRBJ2-2; 7 bases align to TRBD1. This CDR3 is 14 amino acids long. Germline trimming cut 6 bases from V and 3 bases from J; bases unmatched to any gene: 4. Per germline, CDR1 SNHLY and CDR2 FYNNEI. The part of the CDR3 DNA that was read is TGTGCCAGCAGGGGGACAGCTCACACCGGGGAG. It encodes CASRGTAHTGE. The whole CDR3 protein reads CASRGTAHTGELFF. Looking up the rest from reference TRBV2 and TRBJ2-2 gives the full variable domain: EPEVTQTPSHQVTQMGQEVILRCVPISNHLYFYWYRQILGQKVEFLVSFYNNEISEKSEIFDDQFSVERPDGSNFTLKIRSTKLEDSAMYFCASRGTAHTGELFFGEGSRLTVL.

With respect to this clone: The read terminates 3 residues before the CDR3 end, so the remaining end is supplied by the germline J gene. The gene calls are TRBV29-1 and TRBJ2-6; D remains unclear. The V gene lost 5 bases and the J gene lost 0 bases, with 8 bases spanning the gap. Looked up from germline, CDR1 is SQVTM and CDR2 is ANQGSEA. The CDR3 is 14 amino acids. The CDR3 protein is CSVKSSSGANVLTF. Partial CDR3 DNA: TGCAGCGTTAAATCCAGCTCTGGGGCCAACGTC.

Remarks on this clone: The missing CDR3 end, 3 residues past where the read stops, is filled in from the germline J gene. The chain couples TRBV4-1 to TRBJ1-1, with D possibly being TRBD1 (6 bases). CDR3 size: 15 residues. Deletions cut 0 bases from V and 1 base from J, with 9 bases between. CDR1 is MGHRA, CDR2 YSYEKL, per germline. The chain's CDR3 is CASSQETGGNTEAFF. Incomplete CDR3 DNA: TGCGCCAGCAGCCAAGAGACAGGAGGGAACACTGAA.

As to this clone: One end of the junction varies from germline; a read error may be responsible. The CDR3 extends 3 residues past the end of the read, so its final part is completed from the germline J gene. The chain recombines TRBV4-2 with TRBJ2-5; 7 bases agree with TRBD1. Germline loops: CDR1 LGHNA, CDR2 YNFKEQ. The CDR3 runs 18 residues. The CDR3 spells CASSQDNGQALLGETQYF. The DNA read from the CDR3 is TGCGCCAGCAGCCAAGATAATGGACAGGCCCTCCTAGGAGAGACC.

The CDR3 region is CASSQVDMGLPRSETQYF. The sequenced CDR3 bases are TGCGCCAGCAGCCAAGTGGATATGGGACTCCCCCGTTCGGAGACC. This chain links TRBV4-1 with TRBJ2-5; D perhaps matches TRBD2 (6 bases). The read terminates 3 residues before the CDR3 end, so the remaining end is supplied by the germline J gene. This CDR3 is 18 amino acids long. With 1 base removed from V and 5 bases from J, the gap between germline ends came to 23 bases. Germline assignment: CDR1 MGHRA and CDR2 YSYEKL.

Turning to this clone: The sequenced fragment ends 3 residues before the CDR3 boundary, so the rest is inferred from the germline J gene. The chain employs TRBV6-2 or TRBV6-3 and TRBJ1-5; TRBD1 matches at 10 bases. The CDR3 runs 16 residues. V lost 6 bases and J lost 6; bases outside the gene matches: 11. Germline V lookup: CDR1 MNHEY, CDR2 SVGEGT. CDR3: CASRRRQGAVFQPQHF. The CDR3 bases that were read are TGTGCCAGCAGAAGGAGACAGGGGGCCGTTTTTCAGCCC.

Regarding this clone: The CDR3 end is not reached by the read, which stops 3 residues before it; the germline J gene fills it in. This sequence joins TRBV19 and TRBJ2-1, with 7 bases lining up with TRBD1. J was trimmed by 7 bases and V by 9 bases; bases with no gene match: 12. Per germline, CDR1 LNHDA and CDR2 SQIVND (reference sequence). The CDR3 length is 14 residues. The CDR3 spells CARYNVTGTNEQFF. The DNA read from the CDR3 is TGTGCCAGATATAACGTGACAGGGACAAATGAG.